Below, one T cell receptor beta chain is given with its context. The record originates from a study of T cell changes during pregnancy in multiple sclerosis. Germline CDR1 SGHRS, CDR2 YFSETQ. This CDR3 has 16 amino acids. Trimming at V came to 5 bases and at J to 2 bases, leaving 9 bases not matched to a gene. Produced via immunoSEQ multiplex PCR; TCRdb's table is partial and in-frame only. This table holds tens of thousands of clones, about 88% found once. V and J are TRBV5-1 and TRBJ1-4; 7 nucleotides agree with TRBD1. The sequence came from a female donor with multiple sclerosis, enrolled in a pregnancy study. Material: CD4+ T cells from peripheral blood mononuclear cells, obtained in the first trimester of pregnancy. CDR3 nucleotide sequence: TGCGCCAGCAGTCGACAGGGAGCGGAGACTAATGAAAAACTGTTTTTT. Encoded protein: CASSRQGAETNEKLFF.